Here is one T cell receptor beta chain with its context. Its antigen remains unknown. As to treatment: around 19 received Ad26.COV2.S at low or high dose, single or two shots; 5 received placebo; per-sample allocation not given. Material that was analyzed had been drawn on day 63 after the first vaccine or placebo injection. An 18-55-year-old adult in Boston served as donor. Clones were sequenced by immunoSEQ multiplex PCR, and TCRdb holds only the in-frame ones, with some missing. The table records 510,000 or so clones, roughly 87% of them present only once. CDR3 size: 14 residues. V shed 6 bases, J shed 8 bases, and the junction held 7 bases outside the gene matches. Germline CDR1 and CDR2: MDHEN and SYDVKM. This record comes from a study of Ad26.COV2.S vaccination and SARS-CoV-2 variants. Study-level points and caveats: Analyses of TCR breadth and depth may have underestimated total T cell responses. Post-vaccination spike-specific CD8+ and CD4+ T cell responses reportedly had substantial breadth.

The input for sequencing was peripheral blood, taken in a trial of Ad26.COV2.S vaccine versus placebo. This clonotype originated in a person between 18 and 65 years old who received the Ad26.COV2.S COVID-19 vaccine or a placebo. The rearrangement links TRBV28 to TRBJ2-7; the match to TRBD2 covers 13 bases. CDR3 in amino acids: CASRESLAGGKQYF. The CDR3 region has the DNA TGTGCCAGCAGGGAGTCACTAGCGGGAGGGAAGCAGTACTTC.